The 25 T cell receptor beta chains below all came from one sample that was sequenced in a study of cytomegalovirus exposure and HLA in healthy donors. PCR involved 60 Vbeta and 13 Jbeta primers. The assay was immunoSEQ multiplex PCR, and TCRdb's table has in-frame clones only and misses some. The sample's table shows roughly 150,000 clones. The sequenced sample consisted of PBMCs. These receptors came from a woman aged 45-60 years in good health and CMV-seronegative.

The V call is TRBV5-4, the J call TRBJ1-1; the match to TRBD1 covers 10 bases. The CDR3 totals 13 residues. The V segment lost 2 bases and the J segment 9 bases; nucleotides outside the gene matches: 4. CDR1 is SGHNT and CDR2 is YYREEE in the germline V gene (reference sequence). The DNA of the CDR3 is TGTGCCAGCAGCTTTGGACAGGGGGGCAAAGCTTTCTTT. This encodes CASSFGQGGKAFF.

CDR3 coding DNA: TGCGCCAGCAGCCTCGGGGCAGCGGGTGCTGGGGCCAACGTCCTGACTTTC. This codes for CASSLGAAGAGANVLTF. This chain joins TRBV5-1 and TRBJ2-6, with a weak D call TRBD2 (6 bases). Germline CDR1 SGHRS, CDR2 YFSETQ. The CDR3 consists of 17 residues. V dropped 4 bases and J dropped 2 bases, with 16 bases sitting between them. Looking up the rest from reference TRBV5-1 and TRBJ2-6 gives the full variable domain: KAGVTQTPRYLIKTRGQQVTLSCSPISGHRSVSWYQQTPGQGLQFLFEYFSETQRNKGNFPGRFSGRQFSNSRSEMNVSTLELGDSALYLCASSLGAAGAGANVLTFGAGSRLTVL.

The rearrangement uses TRBV5-1 and TRBJ2-7; D perhaps matches TRBD2 (6 bases). Per germline, CDR1 SGHRS and CDR2 YFSETQ. The V and J ends lost 0 bases and 4 bases respectively, with 14 bases between them. This CDR3 has 15 amino acids. CDR3 protein: CASSLDTGGAYEQYF. CDR3 sequence (DNA): TGCGCCAGCAGCTTGGACACAGGAGGGGCGTACGAGCAGTACTTC.

The chain combines TRBV30 with TRBJ1-1, with unresolved D. Germline-derived CDR1 and CDR2 are GTSNPN and SVGIG (reference sequence). The CDR3 loop spans 12 amino acids. Trimming pared 3 bases from V and 6 bases from J, leaving 11 bases between. CDR3 in amino acids: CAWSSTPAEAFF. CDR3 nucleotide sequence: TGTGCCTGGAGCTCGACACCTGCTGAAGCTTTCTTT.

Note on this clone: The sample carries other DNA sequences with the same CDR3. V is TRBV20-1 and J is TRBJ2-3; D unresolved. The V gene's germline CDR1 is DFQATT and CDR2 SNEGSKA (reference sequence). The CDR3 covers 11 residues. V lost 1 base and J 5 bases, leaving 4 bases between the germline ends. The CDR3 loop is CSARVGDTQYF. The CDR3 DNA reads TGCAGTGCTAGAGTCGGAGATACGCAGTATTTT.

The chain uses TRBV6-4 and TRBJ1-5; the D gene is possibly TRBD1 (5 bases). CDR3 length equals 17 residues. Germline V CDR1 and CDR2: MRHNA, SNTAGT. Trimming removed 0 bases at V and 7 bases at J, with 19 bases between. DNA of the CDR3: TGTGCCAGCAGTGACTCGATTTGTAAGGGGTCGAACCAGCCCCAGCATTTT. It translates to CASSDSICKGSNQPQHF.

The chain uses TRBV5-1 and TRBJ2-7; 7 bases are shared with TRBD2. CDR3 length equals 14 residues. V lost 0 bases to trimming and J lost 4 bases; unmatched junction nucleotides: 4. The germline V gene has CDR1 SGHRS and CDR2 YFSETQ. CDR3 loop: CASSLVGGNYEQYF. CDR3 in DNA: TGCGCCAGCAGCTTGGTGGGAGGGAATTACGAGCAGTACTTC.

The chain couples TRBV5-1 to TRBJ2-1; D unresolved. The germline V gene encodes CDR1 SGHRS and CDR2 YFSETQ. This CDR3 spans 16 amino acids. The V gene lost 0 bases and the J gene lost 4 bases, with 14 bases spanning the gap. The CDR3 is CASSLGSGRRYNEQFF. As DNA, the CDR3 is TGCGCCAGCAGCTTGGGGTCGGGTCGTCGATACAATGAGCAGTTCTTC. Drawing the rest from reference TRBV5-1 and TRBJ2-1, the complete variable domain is KAGVTQTPRYLIKTRGQQVTLSCSPISGHRSVSWYQQTPGQGLQFLFEYFSETQRNKGNFPGRFSGRQFSNSRSEMNVSTLELGDSALYLCASSLGSGRRYNEQFFGPGTRLTVL.

The chain joins TRBV28 to TRBJ1-2, with D possibly TRBD1 on 5 matching bases. CDR1 MDHEN and CDR2 SYDVKM come from the germline V gene. Trimming left V 6 bases short and J 6 bases short, with 20 bases between. The CDR3 consists of 15 residues. The CDR3 loop reads CASRPYGGGNHGYTF. CDR3 nucleotide sequence: TGTGCCAGCAGACCCTACGGGGGAGGAAACCATGGCTACACCTTC.

This CDR3 is CASSTTGTATGYTF. The DNA for the CDR3 is TGTGCCAGTAGTACCACCGGGACAGCAACTGGCTACACCTTC. V and J are TRBV19 and TRBJ1-2; 7 positions agree with TRBD1. Germline assignment: CDR1 LNHDA and CDR2 SQIVND (reference sequence). The CDR3 totals 14 residues. J lost 7 bases, V lost 4 bases, and 9 bases had no gene match.

J is TRBJ2-7 and V is TRBV30, with a tentative D call TRBD2 (6 bases). V lost 1 base and J lost 3, with 16 bases in between. The germline V gene has CDR1 GTSNPN and CDR2 SVGIG (reference sequence). The CDR3 runs to 15 residues. The CDR3 nucleotides read TGTGCCTGGAGTGGTGGGGAGCGGGTCCTCTACGAGCAGTACTTC. Encoded protein: CAWSGGERVLYEQYF.

The V gene is TRBV5-4, the J gene TRBJ1-2; a weak D match, TRBD1 (5 bases). Germline CDR1 SGHNT, CDR2 YYREEE (reference sequence). CDR3 length: 13 amino acids. Trimming left V 1 base short and J 5 bases short, with 9 bases between. The CDR3 DNA is TGTGCCAGCAGCTTGTCCGGGGGATATGGCTACACCTTC. Protein product: CASSLSGGYGYTF. The full variable domain, completed using reference TRBV5-4 and TRBJ1-2, is ETGVTQSPTHLIKTRGQQVTLRCSSQSGHNTVSWYQQALGQGPQFIFQYYREEENGRGNFPPRFSGLQFPNYSSELNVNALELDDSALYLCASSLSGGYGYTFGSGTRLTVV.

The chain links TRBV5-1 to TRBJ2-7, with a tentative D call TRBD2 (6 bases). Trimming cost V 1 base and J 0 bases, with 11 bases left between them. Germline V gene lookup returns CDR1 SGHRS and CDR2 YFSETQ. CDR3 size: 15 residues. CDR3 sequence: CASSLSGTSSYEQYF. The CDR3 DNA reads TGCGCCAGCAGCTTGTCCGGGACTTCCTCCTACGAGCAGTACTTC.

The chain uses TRBV4-2 and TRBJ2-2; TRBD1 might be the D (5 bases). Trimming took off 0 bases at V and 3 bases at J, with 5 bases between the two ends. Germline V gives CDR1 LGHNA, CDR2 YNFKEQ. The CDR3 consists of 14 residues. CDR3: CASSQDRDTGELFF. The CDR3 DNA is TGTGCCAGCAGCCAAGACAGGGACACCGGGGAGCTGTTTTTT.

The V gene is TRBV5-1, the J gene TRBJ2-1, with a weak D call TRBD2 (5 bases). Trimming removed 3 bases at V and 4 bases at J, with 8 bases between. Germline values: CDR1 SGHRS, CDR2 YFSETQ. The CDR3 sequence is 13 residues long. The CDR3 protein is CASSSDSYNEQFF. The CDR3 nucleotides read TGCGCCAGCAGCTCGGACTCTTACAATGAGCAGTTCTTC.

The J gene is TRBJ2-6, the V gene TRBV6-1, with D unclear. The V end lost 4 bases, the J end lost 3 bases, and 10 bases lay between the germline ends. In germline, CDR1 is MNHNS, CDR2 SASEGT. This CDR3 contains 15 residues. Here the CDR3 DNA reads TGTGCCAGCAGTGTGAGCAGGATTGGGGCCAACGTCCTGACTTTC. This gives the protein CASSVSRIGANVLTF.

The chain couples TRBV9 to TRBJ2-5, with 7 bases matching TRBD2. The V gene's germline CDR1 is SGDLS and CDR2 YYNGEE. This CDR3 comprises 17 residues. V lost 1 base to trimming and J lost 4 bases; unmatched junction nucleotides: 13. The CDR3 reads CASSVFGGGRAGETQYF. CDR3 bases: TGTGCCAGCAGCGTATTCGGAGGAGGGAGGGCAGGAGAGACCCAGTACTTC. The full variable domain, completed using reference TRBV9 and TRBJ2-5, is DSGVTQTPKHLITATGQRVTLRCSPRSGDLSVYWYQQSLDQGLQFLIQYYNGEERAKGNILERFSAQQFPDLHSELNLSSLELGDSALYFCASSVFGGGRAGETQYFGPGTRLLVL.

This sequence joins TRBV12-5 and TRBJ2-7, with D unresolved. V shed 5 bases and J shed 3 bases, with 8 bases lying between them. The CDR3 loop spans 12 amino acids. The germline V gene has CDR1 LGHNT and CDR2 FRNRAP. The CDR3 spells CASGPDNYEQYF. Here the CDR3 DNA reads TGTGCTAGTGGTCCAGACAACTACGAGCAGTACTTC.

V and J are TRBV6-6 and TRBJ1-2; TRBD1 is a possible D gene (6 bases). In germline, CDR1 is MNHNY, CDR2 SVGAGI (reference sequence). V lost 7 bases and J 0 bases, leaving 18 bases between the germline ends. The CDR3 covers 16 residues. DNA of the CDR3: TGTGCCAGCACTCTCGTGGGGGCACCAGCTAACTATGGCTACACCTTC. Its protein product is CASTLVGAPANYGYTF.

CDR3 nucleotide sequence: TGTGCCAGCAGTGCCAACGGCGGGATCTACAATGAGCAGTTCTTC. Translating it yields CASSANGGIYNEQFF. The chain employs TRBV9 and TRBJ2-1; a weak D match, TRBD2 (6 bases). Between the trimmed V and J ends, which lost 5 bases and 3 bases, there was a span of 15 bases. This CDR3 has 15 residues. Germline CDR1 reads SGDLS; CDR2 reads YYNGEE.

The CDR3 DNA reads as TGTGCCAGCAGCTTCGGGACAGGGGGGTCAAGAGGCTACACCTTC. This sequence encodes CASSFGTGGSRGYTF. This chain uses TRBV5-6 with TRBJ1-2, with 11 positions matching TRBD1. The CDR3 consists of 15 residues. The junction had 8 bases not matched to a gene; V was cut back by 2 bases and J by 8 bases. Germline V lookup: CDR1 SGHDT, CDR2 YYEEEE.

The rearrangement links TRBV30 to TRBJ1-1; 9 bases line up with TRBD1. CDR1 and CDR2 from the germline V gene are GTSNPN and SVGIG (reference sequence). The CDR3 length is 17 residues. Unmatched junction bases numbered 14, after V lost 2 bases and J lost 4 bases. DNA for the CDR3: TGTGCCTGGAGTAAAGGGAACAGGGGGCGCCCGGGCACTGAAGCTTTCTTT. Translating it yields CAWSKGNRGRPGTEAFF.

With regard to this clone: This CDR3 is also generated by other DNA sequences in the sample. V and J are TRBV5-6 and TRBJ1-2; tentatively, D is TRBD1 (6 bases). Trimming left V 4 bases short and J 2 bases short, with 9 bases between. Germline values: CDR1 SGHDT, CDR2 YYEEEE. The CDR3 covers 13 residues. The CDR3, as DNA: TGTGCCAGCAGCCCCGACAGGAACTATGGCTACACCTTC. The encoded protein is CASSPDRNYGYTF.

This chain joins TRBV6-5 and TRBJ1-1; 10 nucleotides align to TRBD1. This CDR3 contains 15 residues. The V gene end was trimmed by 7 bases and the J gene end by 2 bases; junction bases not matched to a gene: 7. Germline V gene lookup returns CDR1 MNHEY and CDR2 SVGAGI. The CDR3 spells CASTRQGAINTEAFF. The DNA of the CDR3 is TGTGCCAGCACACGACAGGGGGCAATAAACACTGAAGCTTTCTTT.

The V and J genes are TRBV28 and TRBJ1-1, with D perhaps matching TRBD1 (6 bases). This CDR3 is built from 14 residues. Germline lookup yields CDR1 MDHEN and CDR2 SYDVKM. The V and J ends lost 5 bases and 5 bases respectively, with 15 bases between them. In nucleotides, the CDR3 is TGTGCCAGCAGTGAGGGGGGGGCAGGGACTGAAGCTTTCTTT. Its protein is CASSEGGAGTEAFF.